This entry describes one T cell receptor (beta chain). Clones were read by immunoSEQ multiplex PCR, and TCRdb kept only the in-frame ones, dropping some. The sample lists a few hundred thousand clones, approximately 83% occurring once. The V segment lost 10 bases and the J segment 7 bases; nucleotides outside the gene matches: 7. Germline values: CDR1 MDHEN, CDR2 SYDVKM. The CDR3 consists of 13 residues. The sample is drawn from a study of blood T cell repertoires in COVID-19. Turning to the study itself: T cells, B-cell-depleted T cells, or PBMCs supplied cDNA or gDNA.

Participants were aged roughly 18 to 89 years from roughly 26 US areas. Cohort assignment relied on participant-reported clinical history. The chain carries TRBV28 and TRBJ1-6; 7 bases fit TRBD1. The sequence came from a middle-aged woman with acute COVID-19. The sequencing input was PBMCs or T cells enriched from blood (not recorded which). As DNA, the CDR3 is TGTGCCACAGGACAGGAGAACAATTCACCCCTCCACTTT. It is translated as CATGQENNSPLHF.